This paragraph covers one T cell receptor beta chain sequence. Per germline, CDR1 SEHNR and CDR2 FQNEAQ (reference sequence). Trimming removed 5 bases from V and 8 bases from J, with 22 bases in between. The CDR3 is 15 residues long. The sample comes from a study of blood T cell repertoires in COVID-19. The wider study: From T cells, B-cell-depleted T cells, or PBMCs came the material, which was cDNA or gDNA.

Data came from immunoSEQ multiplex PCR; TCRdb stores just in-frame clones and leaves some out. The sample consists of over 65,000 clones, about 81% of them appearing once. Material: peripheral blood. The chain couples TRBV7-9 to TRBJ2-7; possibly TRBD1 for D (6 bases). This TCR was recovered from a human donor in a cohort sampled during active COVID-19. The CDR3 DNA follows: TGTGCCAGCAGCCCGCCGGTAGGGGGAGATAAGAAGCAGTACTTC. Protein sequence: CASSPPVGGDKKQYF.